This T cell receptor beta chain was sequenced during a study of STAT5B mutations in CD4+ large granular lymphocyte leukemia (dated 2022 in TCRdb). The study in broad terms: Among healthy controls, the CDR3 'QG' motif was associated with a particular HLA allele. TCRbeta repertoires of CD4+ T-cell large granular lymphocyte leukemia patients were compared with those of healthy blood donors. Flow cytometry on FACSCanto II or FACSVerse showed that the purified fractions were more than 95% pure among lymphocytes.

Here is what the overall study found, with its caveats: Enrichment of TRBV06-family usage was observed among the top patient clones (8/27) relative to healthy controls (2/35). CD4-sorted patient repertoires appeared more clonal than healthy CD4+ repertoires, and this difference persisted after removing the putative leukemic clones. Each patient's main leukemic clonotypes were private, but approximately 23% of these clonotypes showed up at low frequency in the non-leukemic repertoires of other patients. The data were not HLA-matched, and the higher clonality in CD4+ T-LGLL than in CD8+ T-LGLL could be due to the relatively small sample size.

From V the trimming removes 10 bases and from J it removes 7 bases, while the gene matches leave 13 bases of the junction unaccounted for. As encoded in the germline V gene, CDR1 is SGHAT while CDR2 is FQNNGV. The CDR3 runs 16 residues from the cysteine to the phenylalanine. The sequence is cut down to CDR3 DNA, 48 bases in frame from base 1. TCRbeta rearrangements were sequenced from genomic DNA using the immunoSEQ assay at survey resolution. The paper's data handling went like this. A lowest detectable productive clonotype frequency of 2.59 x 10-5 was observed in the TCR sequencing data. Only productive TCRbeta rearrangements, defined as complete and in-frame sequences, were included in the analyses. Clonality for each sample was calculated as Simpson clonality in the immunoSEQ Analyzer version 3.0. Based on frequency, clones were grouped as very rare, small, medium, large (1-20%) or hyperexpanded (>20%). Generation probabilities were estimated with OLGA 1.2.3, V-gene circos plots were made with VDJtools, specificities were looked up in VDJdb, and CDR3 motifs were identified with GLIPH. TCRdb re-hosts the immuneACCESS table, in-frame sequences only. Its copies lack some clones; in the studies checked, an unresolved V gene accounts for under half of them, and the cause for the rest is not known. The V and J calls and the clone size are those of that table, but D and trimming were determined from the DNA. The sample table lists about 23,000 clones, roughly three quarters of them with a count of one. Together, the top ten hold around 0.4% of the sample.

Healthy controls were 35 to 40 blood donors whose buffy coats came from the Finnish Red Cross blood service. All TCR-sequenced material derived from peripheral blood: patient blood samples and healthy donor buffy coats. Ficoll-Hypaque gradient centrifugation was used to isolate peripheral blood mononuclear cells. CD4+ cells were magnetically purified from the buffy coats of healthy controls. The Gentra Puregene Cell and Tissue kit was used for genomic DNA extraction, and quantification was performed on a Qubit 2.0 fluorometer. Turning to this clone: The antigen it binds to is not known. Base-call qualities are not available, and no considerably larger clone is one nucleotide away.

Sequenced input: CD4+ T cells from blood buffy coats. The sequence joins TRBV11-2 to TRBJ2-2, and TRBD1 matches 12 of the central bases. The TCR was taken from a human donor in good health. The nucleotide sequence reads as follows: TGTGCCACCTCCCTGTCTGGGACAGGGGGCATCGGGGAGCTGTTTTTT. The translation is CATSLSGTGGIGELFF. When the CDR3 is completed using the reference TRBV11-2 and TRBJ2-2 genes on either side, the full variable domain is EAGVAQSPRYKIIEKRQSVAFWCNPISGHATLYWYQQILGQGPKLLIQFQNNGVVDDSQLPKDRFSAERLKGVDSTLKIQPAKLEDSAVYLCATSLSGTGGIGELFFGEGSRLTVL.